The next 26 T cell receptor beta chains were all read from a single sample in a study of STAT5B mutations in CD4+ large granular lymphocyte leukemia. Sequenced by immunoSEQ multiplex PCR; TCRdb stores in-frame clones only, minus some. The table records tens of thousands of clones, 84% of them present only once. Sample: CD4+ T cells from blood buffy coats. The source of these receptors is a human donor in good health.

This chain uses TRBV27 with TRBJ2-7; possible D gene TRBD1, 5 bases. CDR1 and CDR2 (germline): MNHEY, SMNVEV (reference sequence). The CDR3 runs 16 residues. Trimming pared 0 bases from V and 3 bases from J, leaving 15 bases between. CDR3 nucleotide sequence: TGTGCCAGCAGTTTATCGGTGGGGCAGGGAATCTACGAGCAGTACTTC. This translates into CASSLSVGQGIYEQYF.

This clone came up once. J is TRBJ1-4 and V is TRBV15; D gene ambiguous. The CDR3 is 15 amino acids. CDR1 LNHNV and CDR2 YYDKDF come from the germline V gene (reference sequence). V was pared by 1 base and J by 5 bases, with 11 bases between. DNA for the CDR3: TGTGCCACCAGCAGAGCCGGGAGCCTCAATGAAAAACTGTTTTTT. Translating it yields CATSRAGSLNEKLFF. Full variable domain (outside the CDR3, taken from reference TRBV15 and TRBJ1-4): DAMVIQNPRYQVTQFGKPVTLSCSQTLNHNVMYWYQQKSSQAPKLLFHYYDKDFNNEADTPDNFQSRRPNTSFCFLDIRSPGLGDTAMYLCATSRAGSLNEKLFFGSGTQLSVL.

The chain employs TRBV10-1 and TRBJ2-7; 7 bases align to TRBD1. The germline V gene has CDR1 WNHNN and CDR2 SYGVQD (reference sequence). The V segment lost 4 bases and the J segment 2 bases; nucleotides outside the gene matches: 2. This CDR3 is 13 amino acids long. CDR3 bases: TGCGCCAGCAGTGGGGACAGACCCTACGAGCAGTACTTC. It is translated as CASSGDRPYEQYF.

The chain employs TRBV6-6 and TRBJ1-3; D uncertain. Trimming cost V 2 bases and J 4 bases, with 9 bases left between them. CDR1 MNHNY and CDR2 SVGAGI come from the germline V gene (reference sequence). The CDR3 totals 14 residues. For the CDR3, the DNA is TGTGCCAGCAGTTACGAGGGAAAAGGAAACACCATATATTTT. Protein: CASSYEGKGNTIYF.

The rearrangement joins TRBV12-1 to TRBJ2-7; the D call in the table, TRBD2, was not verified against the DNA. TRBV12-1 is a listed pseudogene. This CDR3 contains 15 residues. The DNA for the CDR3 is TGTGCCAGCACCCCCCGCAGCGGGGTTCTCTACGAGCAGTACTTC. This translates into CASTPRSGVLYEQYF.

This clone was detected once. The V gene is TRBV13, the J gene TRBJ2-4; D is perhaps TRBD2 (5 bases). The V gene's germline CDR1 is PRHDT and CDR2 FYEKMQ (reference sequence). V lost 5 bases and J lost 0, with 17 bases in between. This CDR3 region has 17 residues. The CDR3 sequence: CASSLYLGVLAKNIQYF. For the CDR3, the DNA is TGTGCCAGCAGCCTTTACCTGGGAGTATTAGCCAAAAACATTCAGTACTTC.

V gene TRBV27 combines with J gene TRBJ1-2, with D tentatively TRBD1 (6 bases). CDR3 length: 13 amino acids. Germline V gives CDR1 MNHEY, CDR2 SMNVEV (reference sequence). The V end lost 8 bases, the J end lost 4 bases, and 14 bases lay between the germline ends. This chain's CDR3 is CASGTGPPYGYTF. In DNA, the CDR3 is TGTGCCAGCGGTACAGGGCCCCCCTATGGCTACACCTTC.

V and J are TRBV27 and TRBJ2-6, with D possibly being TRBD1 or TRBD2 (5 bases each). The ends were cut back, 2 bases at V and 0 bases at J, with 14 bases in the middle. This CDR3 comprises 18 residues. From germline, CDR1 is MNHEY and CDR2 SMNVEV (reference sequence). CDR3 sequence reads: CASSLTGTVLSGANVLTF. CDR3 coding DNA: TGTGCCAGCAGTTTAACCGGGACGGTCCTCTCTGGGGCCAACGTCCTGACTTTC.

The chain combines TRBV5-4 with TRBJ2-7, with a possible D match to TRBD1 (6 bases). Looked up from germline, CDR1 is SGHNT and CDR2 is YYREEE (reference sequence). The CDR3 extends over 14 amino acids. V dropped 4 bases and J dropped 1 base, with 12 bases sitting between them. CDR3 bases: TGTGCCAGCAGCGGTACAGGGACATCCTACGAGCAGTACTTC. Amino acid sequence: CASSGTGTSYEQYF. The full variable domain, with the rest looked up from reference TRBV5-4 and TRBJ2-7, is ETGVTQSPTHLIKTRGQQVTLRCSSQSGHNTVSWYQQALGQGPQFIFQYYREEENGRGNFPPRFSGLQFPNYSSELNVNALELDDSALYLCASSGTGTSYEQYFGPGTRLTVT.

The chain uses TRBV7-9 and TRBJ2-5; 10 nucleotides match TRBD1. V trimming: 0 bases; J trimming: 1 base; junction bases outside the gene matches: 8. Per the germline V gene, CDR1 is SEHNR and CDR2 is FQNEAQ (reference sequence). The CDR3 is 18 amino acids. The CDR3 DNA follows: TGTGCCAGCAGCTTAGCGAAGCTTGGACAGGGGGTCCAAGAGACCCAGTACTTC. Its translation is CASSLAKLGQGVQETQYF.

This clone appeared a few times. CDR3 DNA sequence: TGCAGCGGGGGATTCATGAACACTGAAGCTTTCTTT. Amino acid sequence: CSGGFMNTEAFF. This chain uses TRBV29-1 with TRBJ1-1; no clear D. This CDR3 comprises 12 residues. Looked up from germline, CDR1 is SQVTM and CDR2 is ANQGSEA. Trimming stripped 7 bases from V and 0 bases from J, with 9 bases between.

This clone was counted a few times. This rearrangement joins TRBV5-4 to TRBJ1-2; TRBD1 agrees at 7 bases. The germline V gene encodes CDR1 SGHNT and CDR2 YYREEE (reference sequence). This CDR3 has 16 residues. The V gene end was trimmed by 3 bases and the J gene end by 1 base; junction bases not matched to a gene: 9. The CDR3 region is CASSYLTGSGNYGYTF. The CDR3 DNA reads as TGTGCCAGCAGCTACCTGACAGGGAGCGGTAACTATGGCTACACCTTC.

This chain joins TRBV27 and TRBJ2-7, with D perhaps assigned TRBD1 or TRBD2 (6 bases each). Per germline, CDR1 MNHEY and CDR2 SMNVEV (reference sequence). Trimming shortened V by 5 bases and J by 9 bases, and 14 bases separated the two germline ends. This CDR3 is 12 amino acids long. The CDR3 DNA reads as TGTGCCAGCAGTACCCAGGGGACTGGGCAGTACTTC. The encoded protein is CASSTQGTGQYF.

The CDR3 DNA reads as TGTGCCAGCAGTTCGGGACTAGCGGGGGTTTACAATGAGCAGTTCTTC. Protein product: CASSSGLAGVYNEQFF. The V and J genes are TRBV2 and TRBJ2-1, with 14 bases fitting TRBD2. The germline V gene encodes CDR1 SNHLY and CDR2 FYNNEI. This CDR3 is built from 16 residues. With V trimmed by 5 bases and J by 4 bases, 4 bases remained unmatched.

V usage is TRBV2 and J usage is TRBJ2-3; 10 nucleotides line up with TRBD2. This CDR3 is built from 14 residues. V lost 6 bases to trimming and J lost 4 bases; unmatched junction nucleotides: 4. Germline CDR1 SNHLY, CDR2 FYNNEI. The CDR3 is CASRQREGSDTQYF. The DNA of the CDR3 is TGTGCCAGCAGACAGCGGGAGGGGTCAGATACGCAGTATTTT.

The chain combines TRBV11-2 with TRBJ2-5, with D hard to call. The CDR3 contains 12 residues. Deletions cut 2 bases from V and 7 bases from J, with 8 bases between. In germline, CDR1 is SGHAT, CDR2 FQNNGV. CDR3 sequence reads: CASSLPMGTQYF. The CDR3 DNA follows: TGTGCCAGCAGCTTACCCATGGGGACCCAGTACTTC.

This clone was seen a handful of times. This sequence joins TRBV10-2 and TRBJ1-1; D gene ambiguous. Germline V gene sequence: CDR1 WSHSY, CDR2 SAAADI. V gave up 7 bases and J gave up 1 base, with 7 bases separating them. The CDR3 length is 12 residues. CDR3 nucleotides: TGCGCCAGCACCTGGGGGAACACTGAAGCTTTCTTT. Translating gives CASTWGNTEAFF.

This sequence joins TRBV5-1 and TRBJ2-1; D gene ambiguous. The V and J ends lost 0 bases and 7 bases respectively, with 20 bases between them. The length of the CDR3 is 17 residues. CDR1 and CDR2 (germline): SGHRS, YFSETQ. CDR3 nucleotide sequence: TGCGCCAGCAGCTTGGAGGCGACCATACTATCCCCAAATGAGCAGTTCTTC. Protein: CASSLEATILSPNEQFF. The full variable domain, in which reference TRBV5-1 and TRBJ2-1 provide the parts outside the CDR3, is KAGVTQTPRYLIKTRGQQVTLSCSPISGHRSVSWYQQTPGQGLQFLFEYFSETQRNKGNFPGRFSGRQFSNSRSEMNVSTLELGDSALYLCASSLEATILSPNEQFFGPGTRLTVL.

This clone appeared a few times. The V and J genes are TRBV19 and TRBJ1-5; D not resolved. The CDR3 consists of 13 residues. Between the trimmed V and J ends, which lost 5 bases and 3 bases, there was a span of 8 bases. Germline V gene lookup returns CDR1 LNHDA and CDR2 SQIVND (reference sequence). For the CDR3, the DNA is TGTGCCAGTAGTCAACAACTCAATCAGCCCCAGCATTTT. It yields the protein CASSQQLNQPQHF.

This clone was seen more than once but under ten times. The chain's CDR3 is CASSWKYRGRYEQYF. The CDR3 coding sequence is TGCGCCAGCAGCTGGAAGTACAGGGGACGCTACGAGCAGTACTTC. The rearrangement uses TRBV5-1 and TRBJ2-7, with 7 positions matching TRBD1. The V gene's germline CDR1 is SGHRS and CDR2 YFSETQ. The CDR3 contains 15 residues. V was pared by 3 bases and J by 3 bases, with 9 bases of the junction left unmatched.

The rearrangement joins TRBV6-5 to TRBJ2-3; 8 nucleotides match TRBD2. The CDR3 runs 14 residues. The trim removed 8 bases at V and 2 bases at J, leaving 6 bases unmatched. CDR1 is MNHEY and CDR2 is SVGAGI in the germline V gene. The CDR3 coding sequence is TGTGCCAGCGGCCGGGGGGGGTACACAGATACGCAGTATTTT. The encoded protein is CASGRGGYTDTQYF.

The sample holds one count of this clone. This sequence joins TRBV7-6 and TRBJ2-7; 8 nucleotides agree with TRBD1. From germline, CDR1 is SGHVS and CDR2 FNYEAQ. V shed 0 bases and J 0 bases; nucleotides not matched to a gene: 7. This CDR3 is built from 17 residues. The CDR3, as DNA: TGTGCCAGCAGCTTAGCTCTCGGGACAGGAGACTCCTACGAGCAGTACTTC. This codes for CASSLALGTGDSYEQYF.

The CDR3 coding sequence is TGTGCCAGCAGCGCCCGGCCACAAGCCTACGAGCAGTACTTC. Its translation is CASSARPQAYEQYF. The chain joins TRBV9 to TRBJ2-7; no clear D. V was cut by 3 bases and J by 2 bases, with 12 bases left in between. The germline CDR1 and CDR2 sequences are SGDLS and YYNGEE. The CDR3 sequence is 14 residues long. The full variable domain, rest sourced from reference TRBV9 and TRBJ2-7, is DSGVTQTPKHLITATGQRVTLRCSPRSGDLSVYWYQQSLDQGLQFLIQYYNGEERAKGNILERFSAQQFPDLHSELNLSSLELGDSALYFCASSARPQAYEQYFGPGTRLTVT.

The V gene is TRBV7-9, the J gene TRBJ2-5; possibly TRBD1 for D (5 bases). Germline V CDR1 and CDR2: SEHNR, FQNEAQ (reference sequence). V was pared by 2 bases and J by 5 bases, with 9 bases between. The CDR3 sequence is 13 residues long. CDR3 bases: TGTGCCAGCAGCTTATCAGGGATGGAGACCCAGTACTTC. It translates to CASSLSGMETQYF.

The chain uses TRBV29-1 and TRBJ2-3; D is tentatively TRBD1 or TRBD2 (5 bases each). The length of the CDR3 is 15 residues. V dropped 6 bases and J dropped 1 base, with 17 bases sitting between them. Germline V CDR1 and CDR2: SQVTM, ANQGSEA. CDR3 nucleotide sequence: TGCAGCGTGCCTAGGGGTCGGGGACGCACAGATACGCAGTATTTT. It is translated as CSVPRGRGRTDTQYF.

The chain carries TRBV15 and TRBJ2-1, with D perhaps TRBD1 or TRBD2 (5 bases each). V was cut by 5 bases and J by 8 bases, with 25 bases left in between. Germline loops: CDR1 LNHNV, CDR2 YYDKDF (reference sequence). This CDR3 has 17 amino acids. The CDR3 region has the DNA TGTGCCACCAGCCCCGCGGCCGGCGGTGGGGGTGTGCATGAGCAGTTCTTC. It translates to CATSPAAGGGGVHEQFF.